This T cell receptor (beta chain) is from a study of radiation and T cells in renal cell carcinoma. Study information: Nephrectomy followed 15 Gy stereotactic body radiation by 4 weeks. The study, taken as a whole, reports: Without pretreatment biopsies, baseline tumor clonotype presence was undetermined.

This table comes from immunoSEQ multiplex PCR, and its TCRdb copy is limited to in-frame clones, with some not included. The top ten hold roughly 5% of the sample, which has some 120,000 clones, around 80% seen once. As concerns this clone: Its antigen is as yet unknown.

Time point in this sample: blood 2 weeks post-SBRT. Treatment noted: 15 Gy SBRT to primary tumor, nephrectomy 4 weeks later. The patient's renal cell carcinoma had clear cell pathology. This clonotype was sampled from a man aged 45-65 years with renal cell carcinoma. The input for sequencing was blood, taken from a patient whose treatment included radiotherapy and nephrectomy.

The CDR3 spells CASSLGDSLETQYF. In DNA form, the CDR3 reads TGTGCCAGCAGCTTAGGGGACTCCCTAGAGACCCAGTACTTC. The chain employs TRBV6-5 and TRBJ2-5; D is perhaps TRBD2 (6 bases). Trimming stripped 6 bases from V and 4 bases from J, with 15 bases between. CDR1 is MNHEY and CDR2 is SVGAGI in the germline V gene. The CDR3 contains 14 residues.